The subject of this entry is one T cell receptor (beta chain). This entry belongs to a study of control samples from healthy donors and cancer patients. Unmatched junction bases numbered 6, after V lost 3 bases and J lost 6 bases. The length of the CDR3 is 15 residues. The germline V gene has CDR1 ENHRY and CDR2 SYGVKD. Libraries were prepared by immunoSEQ multiplex PCR; TCRdb keeps only in-frame clonotypes and omits some of them. The table shows roughly 150,000 clones, with 85% to 90% occurring only once. The chain recombines TRBV10-3 with TRBJ2-1, with 9 bases fitting TRBD1. Material: blood. The clonotype comes from a man aged 18 to 29 in good health. This CDR3 reads CAISETGQGINEQFF. CDR3 sequence (DNA): TGTGCCATCAGTGAAACGGGACAGGGCATCAATGAGCAGTTCTTC.